One sample yielded the 17 T cell receptor beta chains listed below, sequenced in a study of molecular identifiers for immune sequencing clone quantification. One entry per CDR3 protein, called by TCRdb with MiXCR from the PCR reads. In the table there are about 98,000 distinct CDR3 sequences, 35% of which are singletons. Specimen: naive CD8+ T cells from blood, with Jurkat cell RNA spiked in. Regarding subset: FACS-sorted CD8+CD4-CCR7+CD45RA+ naive T cells. The source is a human donor in good health. Some libraries in this study had Jurkat cell RNA spiked in.

The chain joins TRBV9 to TRBJ2-5; D call uncertain. The CDR3 covers 11 residues. In germline, CDR1 is SGDLS, CDR2 YYNGEE. Trimming left V 3 bases short and J 3 bases short, with 3 bases between. The CDR3 DNA reads as TGTGCCAGCAGCGACGAAGAGACCCAGTACTTC. This sequence encodes CASSDEETQYF.

The chain recombines TRBV27 with TRBJ2-7; weak D call: TRBD1 (6 bases). Germline V gene lookup returns CDR1 MNHEY and CDR2 SMNVEV (reference sequence). Trimming left V 7 bases short and J 6 bases short, with 19 bases between. The CDR3 has 14 amino acids. In nucleotides, the CDR3 is TGTGCCAGCAATTCAGTGAACAGGGCTGGCGAGCAGTACTTC. Its protein product is CASNSVNRAGEQYF.

This chain connects TRBV21-1 to TRBJ1-5. TRBV21-1 is noted as a pseudogene. This CDR3 contains 15 residues. As DNA, the CDR3 is TGTGCCAGCACCCCTAGGGGTGGGGGCAATCAGCCCCAGCAGTTT. This sequence encodes CASTPRGGGNQPQQF.

A note on this clonotype: A much larger clone differs from this one at a single base, so this may be a read error. The missing conserved phenylalanine or tryptophan at the end of this CDR3 makes a read error likely. This chain uses TRBV28 with TRBJ2-7, with 8 positions matching TRBD2. The V gene's germline CDR1 is MDHEN and CDR2 SYDVKM. This CDR3 is built from 17 residues. With 4 bases clipped from V and 2 bases from J, the junction kept 13 bases outside the gene matches. CDR3 nucleotides: TGTGCCAGCAGTTCTTATCGGGGGGGTGCAGTAGCCTACGAGCAGTACCTC. This encodes CASSSYRGGAVAYEQYL.

This chain connects TRBV4-1 to TRBJ2-7; D may correspond to TRBD1 or TRBD2 (5 bases each). The V gene's germline CDR1 is MGHRA and CDR2 YSYEKL. Trimming removed 0 bases from V and 2 bases from J, with 11 bases in between. The CDR3 contains 15 residues. CDR3 DNA sequence: TGCGCCAGCAGCCAAGATCGGGGCAGTCCCTACGAGCAGTACTTC. It specifies CASSQDRGSPYEQYF.

This clonotype was recorded a few times. This sequence joins TRBV4-2 and TRBJ2-4; weak D call: TRBD1 (6 bases). The V gene lost 4 bases and the J gene lost 10 bases, with 8 bases spanning the gap. Germline-derived CDR1 and CDR2 are LGHNA and YNFKEQ. CDR3 length: 11 amino acids. CDR3 residues: CASSLGTIQYF. In nucleotides, the CDR3 is TGTGCCAGCAGCCTTGGGACAATTCAGTACTTC.

A word on this clonotype: A read error may explain this, as a much larger clone is one base away. Here the CDR3 omits its conserved ending phenylalanine or tryptophan, so a read error is the likely source. The rearrangement uses TRBV15 and TRBJ1-2; D might be TRBD1 (5 bases). Germline V gene lookup returns CDR1 LNHNV and CDR2 YYDKDF (reference sequence). This CDR3 is 14 amino acids long. V was pared by 8 bases and J by 10 bases, with 23 bases between. For the CDR3, the DNA is TGTGCCACCCGCCCTGGGGCATACCCTTGGACCTACACCTCC. This translates into CATRPGAYPWTYTS.

Of note for this clonotype: Since no conserved phenylalanine or tryptophan closes the CDR3, a read error is the likely cause. This chain uses TRBV4-2 with TRBJ2-5; 8 bases fit TRBD2. Trimming removed 4 bases from V and 9 bases from J; junction bases left unmatched: 7. The CDR3 covers 13 residues. Germline CDR1 reads LGHNA; CDR2 reads YNFKEQ. CDR3 loop: CASSPIAGRAQYY. CDR3 bases: TGTGCCAGCAGCCCGATAGCGGGAAGGGCCCAGTACTAC.

The CDR3 region is CASSREGGDTDTQYF. CDR3 nucleotide sequence: TGTGCCAGCAGTCGGGAAGGGGGAGACACAGATACGCAGTATTTT. V gene TRBV7-3 combines with J gene TRBJ2-3; D may be TRBD1 (6 bases). Germline loops: CDR1 SGHTA, CDR2 FQGTGA. The V end lost 6 bases, the J end lost 2 bases, and 15 bases lay between the germline ends. This CDR3 has 15 amino acids. The entire variable domain, with the rest obtained from reference TRBV7-3 and TRBJ2-3, is as follows: GAGVSQTPSNKVTEKGKYVELRCDPISGHTALYWYRQSLGQGPEFLIYFQGTGAADDSGLPNDRFFAVRPEGSVSTLKIQRTERGDSAVYLCASSREGGDTDTQYFGPGTRLTVL.

This clonotype turned up a few times. The V gene is TRBV27, the J gene TRBJ2-3; D unresolved. Trimming removed 5 bases at V and 3 bases at J, with 12 bases between. CDR1 is MNHEY, CDR2 SMNVEV, per germline (reference sequence). This CDR3 has 14 amino acids. The CDR3 region has the DNA TGTGCCAGCAGTCCCACTCCCCGGACAGATACGCAGTATTTT. Translating it yields CASSPTPRTDTQYF.

Concerning this clonotype: Because the CDR3 is missing its conserved closing phenylalanine or tryptophan, this is likely a read error. This sequence joins TRBV11-2 and TRBJ1-1; weak D call: TRBD1 (6 bases). V lost 5 bases and J 4 bases, leaving 17 bases between the germline ends. Germline CDR1 and CDR2: SGHAT and FQNNGV. The CDR3 consists of 15 residues. The CDR3 spells CASSPSYRALTEAFL. As DNA, the CDR3 is TGTGCCAGCAGCCCCTCCTACAGGGCGCTCACTGAAGCTTTCTTA.

This clonotype was picked up a small number of times. The CDR3 region is CASSHPRARGGGQLAKNIQYF. The CDR3 DNA sequence: TGTGCCAGCAGCCATCCCCGGGCTAGAGGGGGGGGTCAGCTAGCCAAAAACATTCAGTACTTC. The chain has TRBV11-2 and TRBJ2-4; D perhaps matches TRBD2 (7 bases). Per germline, CDR1 SGHAT and CDR2 FQNNGV. The CDR3 loop spans 21 amino acids. The ends were cut back, 5 bases at V and 0 bases at J, with 29 bases in the middle.

This clonotype came up many times. The germline gene is not matched at one end of the junction; a read error may be the cause. V gene TRBV13 combines with J gene TRBJ2-5; D not certain. Looked up from germline, CDR1 is PRHDT and CDR2 is FYEKMQ (reference sequence). This CDR3 spans 11 amino acids. CDR3 sequence reads: CASSLLETQYF. The CDR3, as DNA: TGCGCCAGCAGCTTGCTGGAGACCCAGTACTTC.

The chain combines TRBV25-1 with TRBJ2-7, with unresolved D. V was trimmed by 7 bases and J by 2 bases, leaving 12 bases between them. The length of the CDR3 is 13 residues. Looked up from germline, CDR1 is MGHDK and CDR2 is SYGVNS. CDR3 region: CASTTVAPYEQYF. The CDR3 coding sequence is TGTGCCAGCACAACAGTGGCACCCTACGAGCAGTACTTC.

This clonotype was detected ten times or more. V is TRBV28 and J is TRBJ2-3, with 10 bases aligning to TRBD2. This CDR3 region has 15 residues. The germline V gene has CDR1 MDHEN and CDR2 SYDVKM. The V gene end was trimmed by 2 bases and the J gene end by 4 bases; junction bases not matched to a gene: 3. CDR3 bases: TGTGCCAGCAGTTTACTAGCGGGAGTTTCAGATACGCAGTATTTT. It specifies CASSLLAGVSDTQYF.

The chain uses TRBV6-4 and TRBJ1-1; 9 positions agree with TRBD1. The trim removed 5 bases at V and 0 bases at J, leaving 4 bases unmatched. The V gene's germline CDR1 is MRHNA and CDR2 SNTAGT. The CDR3 runs 15 residues. CDR3 residues: CASSPGDRVNTEAFF. In nucleotides, the CDR3 is TGTGCCAGCAGTCCTGGGGACAGGGTGAACACTGAAGCTTTCTTT.

The table lists this clonotype with many counts. This chain joins TRBV7-9 and TRBJ2-3; perhaps TRBD1 as D (6 bases). Trimming took 1 base from V and 2 from J, leaving 10 bases between them. Germline V CDR1 and CDR2: SEHNR, FQNEAQ (reference sequence). This CDR3 has 15 residues. CDR3 sequence: CASSLEGDLTDTQYF. The CDR3 DNA is TGTGCCAGCAGCTTAGAGGGGGACCTCACAGATACGCAGTATTTT.